The text below deals with one T cell receptor beta chain. The sorted regulatory T cells were CD4+, CD25-high and CD127-low, with genomic DNA sequenced. TCRdb's table, derived via immunoSEQ multiplex PCR, lists solely in-frame clones and lacks some. The sample comprises 7,300 or so clones, approximately 95% of which are singletons, and 1.5% rests with the top ten. The data originate from a study of regulatory and conventional T cells in RAG deficiency. The data were also submitted as part of a second study, on regulatory T cells. As reported in that work: Amplification used 52 TRBV primers and 13 TRBJ primers. Regulatory T cells showed the strongest V-J pair restriction and V/J gene skewing among patient repertoires.

This clonotype was obtained from a human donor in good health. The sequenced sample consisted of CD127- CD25+ CD4+ Tregs sorted from blood.

Here the CDR3 DNA reads TGTGCCAGCAGTTACCGCCCCCCGCGGGGCACTGAAGCTTTCTTT. The encoded protein is CASSYRPPRGTEAFF. The chain is built from TRBV6-5 and TRBJ1-1; no reliable D call. CDR1 MNHEY and CDR2 SVGAGI come from the germline V gene. The V and J ends lost 2 bases and 4 bases respectively, with 14 bases between them. CDR3 length equals 15 residues.